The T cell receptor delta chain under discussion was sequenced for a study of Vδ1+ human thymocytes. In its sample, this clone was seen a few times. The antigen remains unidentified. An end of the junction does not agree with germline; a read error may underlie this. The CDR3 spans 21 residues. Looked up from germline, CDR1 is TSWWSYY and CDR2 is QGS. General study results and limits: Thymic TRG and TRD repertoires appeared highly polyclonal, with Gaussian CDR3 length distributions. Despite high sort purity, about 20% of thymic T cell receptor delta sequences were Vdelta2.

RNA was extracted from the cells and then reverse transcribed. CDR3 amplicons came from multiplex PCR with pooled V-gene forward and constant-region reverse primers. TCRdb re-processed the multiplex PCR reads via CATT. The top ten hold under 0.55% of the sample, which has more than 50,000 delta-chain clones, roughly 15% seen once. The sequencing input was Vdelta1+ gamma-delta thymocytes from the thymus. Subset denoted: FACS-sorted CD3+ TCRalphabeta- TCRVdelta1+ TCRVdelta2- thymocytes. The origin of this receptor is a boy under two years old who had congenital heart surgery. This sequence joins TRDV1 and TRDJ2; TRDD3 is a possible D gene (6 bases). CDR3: CALGENRLGDVGRYAAAQLFF. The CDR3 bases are TGTGCTCTTGGGGAAAATAGGCTGGGTGACGTTGGGCGATACGCGGCAGCGCAACTCTTCTTT.